These 29 T cell receptor beta chains share one sample of origin, sequenced in a study of beta chain features in type 1 diabetes. Reverse transcribing all isolated RNA meant expressed TCRB transcripts were sequenced. Some clones are missing from TCRdb's copy, which holds only in-frame ones; the method was immunoSEQ multiplex PCR. The sample lists around 150,000 clones, roughly 8% seen once, with less than 0.85% in the top ten. The sequenced sample was central memory CD4+ T cells from blood. Receptors originate from a man between 18 and 29 years old in good health.

The V gene is TRBV6-5, the J gene TRBJ1-3; maybe TRBD1 (6 bases). CDR1 is MNHEY and CDR2 is SVGAGI in the germline V gene. The V end was cut by 0 bases, the J end by 4 bases, with 10 bases between. The CDR3 covers 15 residues. CDR3 protein: CASSYSGALGNTIYF. The CDR3 DNA is TGTGCCAGCAGTTACTCGGGGGCGCTCGGAAACACCATATATTTT.

This chain connects TRBV30 to TRBJ2-7; no clear D gene. This CDR3 region has 15 residues. CDR1 and CDR2 from the germline V gene are GTSNPN and SVGIG (reference sequence). The V end lost 0 bases, the J end lost 5 bases, and 17 bases lay between the germline ends. As DNA, the CDR3 is TGTGCCTGGAGTGTACATCTGGGCAGTGGCCACGAGCAGTACTTC. Residues: CAWSVHLGSGHEQYF.

This clone was seen only a few times. The rearrangement joins TRBV19 to TRBJ1-5, with D uncertain. Trimming removed 8 bases from V and 4 bases from J, with 3 bases in between. Germline V gene lookup returns CDR1 LNHDA and CDR2 SQIVND (reference sequence). The CDR3 length is 10 residues. CDR3 coding DNA: TGTGCCAGTCGGAATCAGCCCCAGCATTTT. Translating it yields CASRNQPQHF.

The V and J genes are TRBV7-8 and TRBJ1-2; D is ambiguous. CDR1 SGHVS and CDR2 FQNEAQ come from the germline V gene. The germline V and J ends were trimmed by 3 bases and 8 bases, with 13 bases remaining between them. The CDR3 consists of 13 residues. In nucleotides, the CDR3 is TGTGCCAGCAGCTTGGTCGAGACTCGCGGCTACACCTTC. It translates to CASSLVETRGYTF.

This clone was detected a few times. The rearrangement links TRBV2 to TRBJ2-1, with TRBD1 matching 9 bases. CDR1 is SNHLY, CDR2 FYNNEI, per germline. The trim removed 5 bases at V and 2 bases at J, leaving 4 bases unmatched. The CDR3 consists of 15 residues. CDR3 protein: CASSQDRGAYNEQFF. The CDR3 bases are TGTGCCAGCAGTCAGGACAGGGGCGCCTACAATGAGCAGTTCTTC. The entire variable domain, with the rest obtained from reference TRBV2 and TRBJ2-1, is as follows: EPEVTQTPSHQVTQMGQEVILRCVPISNHLYFYWYRQILGQKVEFLVSFYNNEISEKSEIFDDQFSVERPDGSNFTLKIRSTKLEDSAMYFCASSQDRGAYNEQFFGPGTRLTVL.

The rearrangement joins TRBV6-5 to TRBJ1-1; possibly TRBD1 for D (6 bases). Trimming cost V 10 bases and J 4 bases, with 16 bases left between them. This CDR3 has 13 amino acids. Germline assignment: CDR1 MNHEY and CDR2 SVGAGI. The CDR3 DNA reads TGTGCCACGAGGGGGGGTTGGAGCACTGAAGCTTTCTTT. Encoded protein: CATRGGWSTEAFF.

The sample holds a few counts of this clone. J is TRBJ2-3 and V is TRBV7-2; 8 nucleotides agree with TRBD2. V was pared by 5 bases and J by 5 bases, with 9 bases of the junction left unmatched. Germline CDR1 and CDR2: SGHTA and FQGNSA. This CDR3 has 15 residues. In nucleotides, the CDR3 is TGTGCCAGCAGCGACCGGGGGGGCAGTGGAGATACGCAGTATTTT. Encoded protein: CASSDRGGSGDTQYF.

Only a few counts were recorded for this clone. This rearrangement joins TRBV7-8 to TRBJ2-7; D unresolved. Germline CDR1 reads SGHVS; CDR2 reads FQNEAQ. V was cut by 5 bases and J by 11 bases, with 16 bases left in between. This CDR3 spans 12 amino acids. In DNA, the CDR3 is TGTGCCAGCAGCCCCCAAACGACTTTGGAGTACTTC. This encodes CASSPQTTLEYF. Based on the CDR3 plus reference TRBV7-8 and TRBJ2-7, the full variable domain is GAGVSQSPRYKVAKRGQDVALRCDPISGHVSLFWYQQALGQGPEFLTYFQNEAQLDKSGLPSDRFFAERPEGSVSTLKIQRTQQEDSAVYLCASSPQTTLEYFGPGTRLTVT.

This clone has a handful of counts. The J gene is TRBJ2-1, the V gene TRBV23-1; 7 bases align to TRBD2. TRBV23-1 is annotated as an ORF whose role is uncertain. Trimming took 6 bases from V and 7 from J; bases not matched to a gene: 12. The CDR3 sequence is 15 residues long. The CDR3 loop is CASSQVESGINEQFF. CDR3 nucleotides: TGCGCCAGCAGCCAAGTCGAAAGCGGGATAAATGAGCAGTTCTTC.

The chain couples TRBV29-1 to TRBJ2-3; TRBD2 aligns across 9 bases. CDR3 size: 17 residues. The germline V gene has CDR1 SQVTM and CDR2 ANQGSEA. With 1 base clipped from V and 8 bases from J, the junction kept 16 bases outside the gene matches. In DNA, the CDR3 is TGCAGCGTTGAAGGTGACTGGACTAGCGCCCTCAGGGGTACGCAGTATTTT. It is translated as CSVEGDWTSALRGTQYF.

The chain has TRBV28 and TRBJ2-7, with D maybe TRBD2 (6 bases). The CDR3 extends over 14 amino acids. Trimming shortened V by 5 bases and J by 6 bases, and 17 bases separated the two germline ends. Germline V lookup: CDR1 MDHEN, CDR2 SYDVKM. CDR3 region: CASSPRLGRAEQYF. Written as DNA, the CDR3 is TGTGCCAGCAGTCCCCGACTAGGGCGGGCCGAGCAGTACTTC.

This clone was counted only a few times. The V gene is TRBV10-3, the J gene TRBJ2-2; the match to TRBD2 covers 8 bases. Unmatched junction bases numbered 7, after V lost 6 bases and J lost 1 base. Looked up from germline, CDR1 is ENHRY and CDR2 is SYGVKD. The CDR3 is 16 amino acids. In DNA form, the CDR3 reads TGTGCCATCAGGGAGGTAGCGGGGCGGAACACCGGGGAGCTGTTTTTT. Translated: CAIREVAGRNTGELFF.

This clone was detected ten times or more. The chain recombines TRBV4-2 with TRBJ2-6, with D possibly being TRBD1 (6 bases). CDR3 length: 15 residues. Looked up from germline, CDR1 is LGHNA and CDR2 is YNFKEQ. The ends were cut back, 4 bases at V and 1 base at J, with 8 bases in the middle. The DNA for the CDR3 is TGTGCCAGCAGCCCCAGGGGTTCTGGGGCCAACGTCCTGACTTTC. Encoded protein: CASSPRGSGANVLTF.

This rearrangement joins TRBV6-1 to TRBJ2-5, with D hard to call. The CDR3 is 14 residues long. Germline assignment: CDR1 MNHNS and CDR2 SASEGT. Trimming removed 2 bases at V and 2 bases at J, with 9 bases between. The CDR3 sequence: CASSELGRQETQYF. CDR3 DNA: TGTGCCAGCAGTGAATTAGGCAGGCAAGAGACCCAGTACTTC.

V gene TRBV5-4 combines with J gene TRBJ2-5; D ambiguous. V lost 4 bases and J lost 0, with 7 bases in between. This CDR3 region has 13 residues. In germline, CDR1 is SGHNT, CDR2 YYREEE (reference sequence). The CDR3 DNA is TGTGCCAGCAGCCCGCCGGACCAAGAGACCCAGTACTTC. It is translated as CASSPPDQETQYF. Combining the CDR3 with reference TRBV5-4 and TRBJ2-5 gives the whole variable domain ETGVTQSPTHLIKTRGQQVTLRCSSQSGHNTVSWYQQALGQGPQFIFQYYREEENGRGNFPPRFSGLQFPNYSSELNVNALELDDSALYLCASSPPDQETQYFGPGTRLLVL.

This clone was picked up a small number of times. The chain recombines TRBV19 with TRBJ2-7, with D maybe TRBD1 (6 bases). Trimming left V 2 bases short and J 2 bases short, with 7 bases between. Germline CDR1 LNHDA, CDR2 SQIVND (reference sequence). CDR3 length: 13 residues. Here the CDR3 DNA reads TGTGCCAGTAGTATACGGGACACCTACGAGCAGTACTTC. It is translated as CASSIRDTYEQYF.

This clone occurred a few times. The chain joins TRBV30 to TRBJ1-5, with D possibly matching TRBD1 (5 bases). Germline loops: CDR1 GTSNPN, CDR2 SVGIG (reference sequence). The CDR3 has 12 amino acids. V was clipped by 2 bases and J by 7 bases, with 9 bases between them. The CDR3 nucleotides are TGTGCCTGGAGTTCAGGGTCACAGCCCCAGCATTTT. This encodes CAWSSGSQPQHF.

This clone was seen more than once but under ten times. The chain couples TRBV11-2 to TRBJ2-6; TRBD1 is a possible D gene (7 bases). The CDR3 runs 17 residues. Trimming shortened V by 3 bases and J by 1 base, and 13 bases separated the two germline ends. Germline V gene sequence: CDR1 SGHAT, CDR2 FQNNGV. CDR3 bases: TGTGCCAGCAGCTTGACAGGGAGGATGTCTGGGGCCAACGTCCTGACTTTC. It yields the protein CASSLTGRMSGANVLTF.

The sample holds many counts of this clone. The genes are TRBV4-2 and TRBJ2-5; TRBD2 matches 10 bases. Germline CDR1 reads LGHNA; CDR2 reads YNFKEQ. CDR3 length: 16 amino acids. V lost 5 bases, J lost 0 bases, and 6 bases stayed unmatched. Here the CDR3 DNA reads TGTGCCAGCAGCGCCCGACTAGCGGGCCACCAAGAGACCCAGTACTTC. Protein: CASSARLAGHQETQYF.

This clone was observed at least ten times. The rearrangement links TRBV7-2 to TRBJ1-5; a weak D match, TRBD1 (5 bases). Trimming left V 9 bases short and J 4 bases short, with 10 bases between. Germline V CDR1 and CDR2: SGHTA, FQGNSA. This CDR3 has 12 residues. DNA of the CDR3: TGTGCCAGTGGGGGGACTAATCAGCCCCAGCATTTT. Its translation: CASGGTNQPQHF.

This clone occurred many times. The chain combines TRBV18 with TRBJ1-4; 7 bases align to TRBD1. Germline V gives CDR1 KGHSH, CDR2 LQKENI. The CDR3 contains 15 residues. J gave up 12 bases and V 1 base, and 11 bases lay outside the gene matches. CDR3 protein: CASSPRRQGPQELFF. CDR3 coding DNA: TGTGCCAGCTCACCACGGAGACAGGGACCCCAGGAACTGTTTTTT.

The J gene is TRBJ2-3, the V gene TRBV28; D remains unclear. CDR3 length: 12 residues. V lost 7 bases to trimming and J lost 2 bases, with 7 bases between them. Looked up from germline, CDR1 is MDHEN and CDR2 is SYDVKM. The CDR3 protein is CASTPDTDTQYF. CDR3 DNA sequence: TGTGCCAGCACCCCAGACACAGATACGCAGTATTTT.

The chain employs TRBV5-1 and TRBJ1-2; 10 nucleotides line up with TRBD1. V trimming: 4 bases; J trimming: 4 bases; junction bases outside the gene matches: 10. From germline, CDR1 is SGHRS and CDR2 YFSETQ. This CDR3 contains 16 residues. The CDR3 coding sequence is TGCGCCAGCAGCCGTATAGGACAGGGGGATGGCTATGGCTACACCTTC. Translation: CASSRIGQGDGYGYTF.

The genes are TRBV29-1 and TRBJ1-4, with a weak D call TRBD1 (6 bases). V was shortened by 5 bases and J by 7 bases, with 11 bases between the two germline ends. This CDR3 has 12 residues. Germline lookup yields CDR1 SQVTM and CDR2 ANQGSEA. The CDR3 region is CSVQDSGEKLFF. CDR3 DNA sequence: TGCAGCGTTCAGGACAGTGGTGAAAAACTGTTTTTT.

The sample holds a few counts of this clone. This chain connects TRBV10-3 to TRBJ2-4; 10 positions match TRBD1. Germline CDR1 ENHRY, CDR2 SYGVKD. This CDR3 comprises 14 residues. J lost 6 bases, V lost 5 bases, and 4 bases had no gene match. The CDR3 region has the DNA TGTGCCATCAGTACCGGGACAGGGGCAAACATTCAGTACTTC. It is translated as CAISTGTGANIQYF.

The table lists this clone with many counts. The genes are TRBV19 and TRBJ2-7, with 8 bases matching TRBD1. The V gene end was trimmed by 6 bases and the J gene end by 3 bases; junction bases not matched to a gene: 13. The CDR3 runs to 16 residues. Germline lookup yields CDR1 LNHDA and CDR2 SQIVND (reference sequence). CDR3 loop: CASRSYSTGANYEQYF. CDR3 sequence (DNA): TGTGCCAGTAGGAGCTATTCGACAGGGGCGAACTACGAGCAGTACTTC. The full variable domain, rest sourced from reference TRBV19 and TRBJ2-7, is DGGITQSPKYLFRKEGQNVTLSCEQNLNHDAMYWYRQDPGQGLRLIYYSQIVNDFQKGDIAEGYSVSREKKESFPLTVTSAQKNPTAFYLCASRSYSTGANYEQYFGPGTRLTVT.

CDR3 nucleotide sequence: TGCGCCAGCAGCTTGGGGTCAGATAGCAATCAGCCCCAGCATTTT. Translated: CASSLGSDSNQPQHF. The chain is built from TRBV5-1 and TRBJ1-5; no clear D gene. V dropped 0 bases and J dropped 0 bases, with 7 bases sitting between them. This CDR3 contains 15 residues. Germline V gene lookup returns CDR1 SGHRS and CDR2 YFSETQ.

V is TRBV5-4 and J is TRBJ1-2; 9 nucleotides match TRBD1. Germline CDR1 reads SGHNT; CDR2 reads YYREEE (reference sequence). With 2 bases clipped from V and 2 bases from J, the junction kept 4 bases outside the gene matches. The length of the CDR3 is 15 residues. The CDR3 DNA reads as TGTGCCAGCAGCTTAAACACAGGGGGCAACTATGGCTACACCTTC. Protein: CASSLNTGGNYGYTF.

This clone was recorded many times. The chain uses TRBV28 and TRBJ2-1, with 10 bases lining up with TRBD1. CDR3 length: 16 residues. V was pared by 5 bases and J by 4 bases, with 8 bases of the junction left unmatched. Germline V gives CDR1 MDHEN, CDR2 SYDVKM. The CDR3 coding sequence is TGTGCCAGCAGTCGCGCCGGGACAGGGGCTTACAATGAGCAGTTCTTC. Amino acid sequence: CASSRAGTGAYNEQFF.